These T cell receptor beta chains were read from a single sample in a study of CD8 T cells in ankylosing spondylitis. Via MiXCR, TCRdb re-called the 5' RACE reads, giving one row per CDR3 protein. This sample has about 130,000 distinct CDR3 sequences, with approximately 6.8% found just once. Sequencing used blood, either unsorted or a sorted T cell fraction (not recorded which). The receptors originated from a male donor with ankylosing spondylitis or in good health (not recorded which). Both conserved end residues are part of each CDR3. The D gene is left open where the match is weak. Not all rows give a size; the values are once, few, many and, for expanded clones, a class.

clone size	J gene	V gene	D gene	CDR3 DNA	CDR3 protein
many	TRBJ2-1	TRBV20-1	TRBD2	TGCAGTGCCCGGACTAGCGGGGGAAGCTCCTACAATGAGCAGTTCTTC	CSARTSGGSSYNEQFF
many	TRBJ2-5	TRBV20-1	TRBD1	TGCAGTGCTAGGGGACAGGGACTCCAAGAGACCCAGTACTTC	CSARGQGLQETQYF
-	TRBJ1-2	TRBV9	-	TGTGCCAGCAGCGACCCACGGGGCCCAGCGGAAGGGACTAACTATGGCTACACCTTC	CASSDPRGPAEGTNYGYTF
few	TRBJ2-2	TRBV15	TRBD1	TGTGCCACCAGCATAGGGGACAGGGCAGACACCGGGGAGCTGTTTTTT	CATSIGDRADTGELFF
-	TRBJ1-5	TRBV20-1	-	TGCAGTGCTAGCCCAGAATTTAGCAATCAGCCCCAGCATTTT	CSASPEFSNQPQHF
many	TRBJ2-5	TRBV5-1	TRBD2	TGCGCCAGCAGCTTGGTTGACGGGAGGGGAGAGACCCAGTACTTC	CASSLVDGRGETQYF
-	TRBJ1-2	TRBV20-1	-	TGCAGTGCTAGTGAAGGGATTGGTCTTTATGGCTACACCTTC	CSASEGIGLYGYTF
many	TRBJ1-1	TRBV14	-	TGTGCCAGCAGACAACAGGGATCTCCTGAAGCTTTCTTT	CASRQQGSPEAFF
many	TRBJ1-1	TRBV29-1	-	TGCAGCGTTGCGGGAGTCATGAACACTGAAGCTTTCTTT	CSVAGVMNTEAFF
many	TRBJ1-2	TRBV10-3	TRBD1	TGTGCCATCAGTGAGTCCCGACAGGGGGCTAACTATGGCTACACCTTC	CAISESRQGANYGYTF
many	TRBJ1-1	TRBV20-1	TRBD1	TGCAGTGCTAGCGCTGCGGGGACAGGGAACACTGAAGCTTTCTTT	CSASAAGTGNTEAFF
many	TRBJ2-1	TRBV7-2	TRBD2	TGTGCCAGCAGCCCGGGACTAGCGGGAGCACGGAATGAGCAGTTCTTC	CASSPGLAGARNEQFF
-	TRBJ1-3	TRBV5-4	-	TGTGCCAGCAGCTCAGGACTGCCCGGAACAACCATATATTTT	CASSSGLPGTTIYF
many	TRBJ1-1	TRBV7-9	TRBD1	TGTGCCAGCAGCTGGACAGGGTCAGGGACTGAAGCTTTCTTT	CASSWTGSGTEAFF
many	TRBJ1-2	TRBV6-1	TRBD1	TGTGCCAGCAGTGCCGGACAGGGCACATCTGGCTACACCTTC	CASSAGQGTSGYTF
many	TRBJ1-1	TRBV29-1	-	TGCAGCGTTGGCAGGAACACTGAAGCTTTCTTT	CSVGRNTEAFF
many	TRBJ2-7	TRBV20-1	TRBD2	TGCAGTGTCCAGAGTCCCGGGACTAGCGGGACAAGTCCCTACGAGCAGTACTTC	CSVQSPGTSGTSPYEQYF
-	TRBJ2-7	TRBV30	TRBD2	TGTGCCTGGACCGGGGGGTTCGGCTACGAGCAGTACTTC	CAWTGGFGYEQYF
many	TRBJ1-5	TRBV5-5	-	TGTGCCAGCAGCTTGGAGTATAGCAATCAGCCCCAGCATTTT	CASSLEYSNQPQHF
-	TRBJ2-1	TRBV20-1	-	TGCAGTGCGGACCAGTTTAATGAGCAGTTCTTC	CSADQFNEQFF
many	TRBJ1-2	TRBV10-2	TRBD1	TGCGCCAGCAGACCGTCCGGGACAGGGGGCAGCTATGGCTACACCTTC	CASRPSGTGGSYGYTF
many	TRBJ2-2	TRBV3-1	-	TGTGCCAGCACCGGGGTCGGGGAGCTGTTTTTT	CASTGVGELFF
many	TRBJ2-7	TRBV6-2/TRBV6-3	-	TGTGCCAGCAGTTACTCGTGGCAGGCTTACGAGCAGTACTTC	CASSYSWQAYEQYF
many	TRBJ2-5	TRBV5-1	-	TGCGCCAGCAGCTTGGTGGCAAAGCAAGAGACCCAGTACTTC	CASSLVAKQETQYF
many	TRBJ2-1	TRBV5-6	-	TGTGCCAGCGCTGGGAGAGTAGCGGCCTCCTACAATGAGCAGTTCTTC	CASAGRVAASYNEQFF
many	TRBJ2-5	TRBV20-1	-	TGCAGTGCGACCGGATGGAGTCGTGAAGAGACCCAGTACTTC	CSATGWSREETQYF
many	TRBJ1-2	TRBV7-9	-	TGTGCCAGCAGCTTAGTAGGGACGGACTATGGCTACACCTTC	CASSLVGTDYGYTF
-	TRBJ2-7	TRBV11-2	-	TGTGCCAGCAGCTATAGCGGAATGTCCTACGAGCAGTACTTC	CASSYSGMSYEQYF
many	TRBJ2-5	TRBV19	-	TGTGCCTCCAGCCGGGAGCAAGAGACCCAGTACTTC	CASSREQETQYF
many	TRBJ1-4	TRBV5-1	-	TGCGCCAGCAGCTTGGTGCCAGGGGATGGGGATCAAAAACTGTTTTTT	CASSLVPGDGDQKLFF
many	TRBJ2-2	TRBV5-1	TRBD1	TGCGCCAGCAGCCCCGGGACAGTTTACACCGGGGAGCTGTTTTTT	CASSPGTVYTGELFF
many	TRBJ2-7	TRBV5-1	-	TGCGCCAGCAGCTCCAGGACAGCCCCCTACGAGCAGTACTTC	CASSSRTAPYEQYF
many	TRBJ2-1	TRBV19	TRBD1	TGTGCCAGTTGGACGGGACAGGGGTCGAGCTCCTACAATGAGCAGTTCTTC	CASWTGQGSSSYNEQFF